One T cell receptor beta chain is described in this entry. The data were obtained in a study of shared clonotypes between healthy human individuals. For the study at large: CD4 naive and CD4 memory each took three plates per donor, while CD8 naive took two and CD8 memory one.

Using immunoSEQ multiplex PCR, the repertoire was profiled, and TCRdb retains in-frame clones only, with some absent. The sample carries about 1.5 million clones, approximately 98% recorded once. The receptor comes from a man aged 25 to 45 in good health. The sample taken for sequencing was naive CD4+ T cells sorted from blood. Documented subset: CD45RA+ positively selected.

The CDR3 region is CASSSVGLRETQYF. The DNA for the CDR3 is TGCGCCAGCAGCTCCGTGGGCCTCCGGGAGACCCAGTACTTC. V is TRBV5-1 and J is TRBJ2-5; D is undetermined. This CDR3 has 14 amino acids. CDR1 is SGHRS and CDR2 is YFSETQ in the germline V gene. Trimming removed 3 bases at V and 5 bases at J, with 14 bases between.